This T cell receptor (beta chain) was identified in a study of T cells after yellow fever vaccination. Overall study: Fractions of low cell number were prepared using SMART-Seq v4 Ultra Low Input.

Of note for this clonotype: The antigen is not known.

Study-level findings and limits: Secondary responses were weaker yet peaked faster, day 5 versus 15. Once the booster was given, most primary-vaccination clones reappeared, at approximately 97% for CD4 and 85% to 90% for CD8.

This CDR3 has 15 residues. Trimming took off 2 bases at V and 0 bases at J, with 9 bases between the two ends. CDR1 is SGHAT, CDR2 FQNNGV, per germline. 5'RACE template switching produced TCR cDNA carrying a universal primer site and UMIs. A single record per CDR3 protein comes from TCRdb applying MiXCR to the 5' RACE reads. This table has hundreds of thousands of distinct CDR3 sequences, around 10% appearing once. The V call is TRBV11-2, the J call TRBJ2-3, with D uncertain. Sample: PBMCs, taken on the day of the first yellow fever vaccination. This TCR came from a man between 18 and 29 years old who received the YFV17D yellow fever vaccine. Written as DNA, the CDR3 is TGTGCCAGCAGCTTATTTAGGTTCAGCACAGATACGCAGTATTTT. Translated, it gives CASSLFRFSTDTQYF.